These 4 T cell receptor beta chains were all obtained from the same sample, sequenced in a study of STAT3 mutations in large granular lymphocyte leukemia. Findings of the study overall: Every T-LGLL patient had at least one immunodominant TCRbeta clonotype.

Repertoires were generated with immunoSEQ multiplex PCR, while TCRdb's copy carries only in-frame clones and drops some. Here the sample spans tens of thousands of clones, approximately 83% being singletons. Antigens of these TCRs are unknown. The sequenced sample was peripheral blood mononuclear cells. Receptors originate from a man aged 60 to 75 with T-cell large granular lymphocyte leukemia. Some clones in this sample may be carry-over from other donors' samples.

The J gene is TRBJ2-3, the V gene TRBV18; 11 bases agree with TRBD2. Losses at the gene ends were 6 bases for V and 5 bases for J; bases not matched to a gene: 7. The CDR3 has 15 amino acids. Germline V gene sequence: CDR1 KGHSH, CDR2 LQKENI. The CDR3 DNA sequence: TGTGCCAGCTCTGCACTAGCGGGAGAGGGAGATACGCAGTATTTT. Translation: CASSALAGEGDTQYF.

The chain employs TRBV18 and TRBJ1-1; 7 positions match TRBD1. The CDR3 covers 15 residues. Germline CDR1 reads KGHSH; CDR2 reads LQKENI. V was pared by 2 bases and J by 5 bases, with 8 bases of the junction left unmatched. In DNA form, the CDR3 reads TGTGCCAGCTCACCATCACAGGGGAAGGGGACTGAAGCTTTCTTT. It is translated as CASSPSQGKGTEAFF.

The chain combines TRBV30 with TRBJ1-4; D uncertain. In germline, CDR1 is GTSNPN, CDR2 SVGIG (reference sequence). V shed 2 bases and J shed 5 bases, with 3 bases lying between them. The CDR3 has 11 amino acids. The CDR3 bases are TGTGCCTGGAGTCGGAATGAAAAACTGTTTTTT. It encodes CAWSRNEKLFF.

The chain recombines TRBV4-1 with TRBJ1-2; no definite D call. Germline assignment: CDR1 MGHRA and CDR2 YSYEKL. This CDR3 is built from 15 residues. Trimming left V 0 bases short and J 2 bases short, with 10 bases between. The CDR3 nucleotides read TGCGCCAGCAGCCAAGAAGGGCGGGTAAACTATGGCTACACCTTC. As protein: CASSQEGRVNYGYTF.